This TCR beta chain was profiled in a study of CD8 T cells in Susac syndrome. RNA was extracted with the RNeasy kit, and a quantity of roughly 0.45 to 1 ug was reverse transcribed using random hexamers. TCRdb itself ran the immunoSEQ multiplex PCR reads through MiXCR, one entry per CDR3 protein. Of around 130,000 distinct CDR3 sequences listed, 85% to 95% are singletons. There are 13 residues in the CDR3. Trimming cost V 2 bases and J 4 bases, with 8 bases left between them. Germline V gene data show CDR1 as MNHEY and CDR2 as SMNVEV (reference sequence). In blood CD8+ and CD4+ T cells, TCR beta underwent sequencing. The multiple sclerosis control group comprised treatment-naive patients with stable or active relapsing-remitting disease.

Sequenced input: CD4+ T cells from PBMCs. The chain links TRBV27 to TRBJ2-5; perhaps D is TRBD1 or TRBD2 (6 bases each). The origin of this receptor is a human donor with multiple sclerosis. The CDR3 sequence is CASSLRGPETQYF. DNA of the CDR3: TGTGCCAGCAGTTTACGGGGGCCAGAGACCCAGTACTTC.